This entry lists 24 T cell receptor beta chains sequenced from one sample in a study of cytomegalovirus exposure and HLA in healthy donors. PCR used 60 Vbeta primers and 13 Jbeta primers. Sequencing was performed with immunoSEQ multiplex PCR; in TCRdb, only in-frame clones are kept and a portion is missing. The repertoire consists of around 150,000 clones, with around 72% occurring once and the leading ten covering roughly 4%. The sequencing input was PBMCs. Receptor source: a man in his forties or fifties in good health and CMV-seropositive.

This clone was observed a few times. The CDR3 protein is CASSFGQYEQYF. Here the CDR3 DNA reads TGCGCCAGCAGCTTCGGACAGTACGAGCAGTACTTC. The chain carries TRBV5-1 and TRBJ2-7; TRBD1 might be the D (6 bases). The V and J ends lost 2 bases and 4 bases respectively, with 7 bases between them. CDR3 size: 12 residues. Germline assignment: CDR1 SGHRS and CDR2 YFSETQ. Full variable domain (missing parts from reference TRBV5-1 and TRBJ2-7): KAGVTQTPRYLIKTRGQQVTLSCSPISGHRSVSWYQQTPGQGLQFLFEYFSETQRNKGNFPGRFSGRQFSNSRSEMNVSTLELGDSALYLCASSFGQYEQYFGPGTRLTVT.

A note on this clone: The same CDR3 can be traced to other DNA sequences in this sample. V gene TRBV18 combines with J gene TRBJ2-7; possible D gene TRBD2, 7 bases. Germline assignment: CDR1 KGHSH and CDR2 LQKENI. V was trimmed by 6 bases and J by 2 bases, leaving 14 bases between them. The CDR3 sequence is 14 residues long. The CDR3 DNA reads as TGTGCCAGCTCCCGGGGGGCGCAAACCTACGAGCAGTACTTC. It yields the protein CASSRGAQTYEQYF. The full variable domain, with the rest looked up from reference TRBV18 and TRBJ2-7, is NAGVMQNPRHLVRRRGQEARLRCSPMKGHSHVYWYRQLPEEGLKFMVYLQKENIIDESGMPKERFSAEFPKEGPSILRIQQVVRGDSAAYFCASSRGAQTYEQYFGPGTRLTVT.

This clone turned up a few times. The chain recombines TRBV9 with TRBJ2-2; 13 bases line up with TRBD2. Germline assignment: CDR1 SGDLS and CDR2 YYNGEE. Trimming cost V 0 bases and J 7 bases; bases outside gene matches: 3. The CDR3 length is 16 residues. This CDR3 is CASSVGTSGSIGELFF. DNA for the CDR3: TGTGCCAGCAGCGTAGGGACTAGCGGGAGTATCGGGGAGCTGTTTTTT.

As DNA, the CDR3 is TGTGCTAGTGGTTTTCGGACAGGGGGCAAAGCTTTCTTT. This encodes CASGFRTGGKAFF. The V call is TRBV12-5, the J call TRBJ1-1; 11 nucleotides line up with TRBD1. The junction had 3 bases not matched to a gene; V was cut back by 3 bases and J by 9 bases. The germline gives CDR1 LGHNT, CDR2 FRNRAP. The CDR3 length is 13 residues.

The chain combines TRBV7-9 with TRBJ2-1; 7 nucleotides line up with TRBD1. The V and J ends lost 11 bases and 7 bases, in that order; junction bases with no gene match: 14. In germline, CDR1 is SEHNR, CDR2 FQNEAQ (reference sequence). The CDR3 is made up of 14 amino acids. For the CDR3, the DNA is TGTGCCGCGGCGGCCCACAGGGGACGGAATGAGCAGTTCTTC. Its translation: CAAAAHRGRNEQFF.

The CDR3 is CASSQGWGGGVSPLHF. The DNA for the CDR3 is TGCGCCAGCAGCCAAGGATGGGGAGGTGGAGTTTCACCCCTCCACTTT. V gene TRBV4-1 combines with J gene TRBJ1-6, with no clear D. V lost 1 base and J 9 bases, leaving 16 bases between the germline ends. Germline CDR1 reads MGHRA; CDR2 reads YSYEKL. The CDR3 covers 16 residues.

V is TRBV6-6 and J is TRBJ1-6; D uncertain. This CDR3 is 15 amino acids long. V was clipped by 6 bases and J by 5 bases, with 14 bases between them. Germline lookup yields CDR1 MNHNY and CDR2 SVGAGI (reference sequence). Written as DNA, the CDR3 is TGTGCCAGCAGACCCCATAGTCCCGATAATTCACCCCTCCACTTT. Protein product: CASRPHSPDNSPLHF.

This chain uses TRBV30 with TRBJ2-3; TRBD2 matches at 8 bases. The V segment lost 1 base and the J segment 0 bases; nucleotides outside the gene matches: 12. In germline, CDR1 is GTSNPN, CDR2 SVGIG (reference sequence). The CDR3 runs 18 residues. The CDR3 DNA reads TGTGCCTGGAGTGCCTCGTCCCTAGCGGGCAATAGCACAGATACGCAGTATTTT. As protein: CAWSASSLAGNSTDTQYF.

V gene TRBV28 combines with J gene TRBJ2-1, with 7 bases that match TRBD2. CDR1 and CDR2 from the germline V gene are MDHEN and SYDVKM. The CDR3 extends over 15 amino acids. The V segment lost 4 bases and the J segment 4 bases; nucleotides outside the gene matches: 7. The DNA for the CDR3 is TGTGCCAGCAGTTCACGACAGCGGGGTTACAATGAGCAGTTCTTC. Translated, it gives CASSSRQRGYNEQFF.

The gene calls are TRBV6-1 and TRBJ1-5, with D unresolved. Germline lookup yields CDR1 MNHNS and CDR2 SASEGT. CDR3 size: 16 residues. The V end lost 0 bases, the J end lost 4 bases, and 13 bases lay between the germline ends. This CDR3 reads CASSEAGGRINQPQHF. CDR3 in DNA: TGTGCCAGCAGTGAAGCAGGAGGGAGGATAAATCAGCCCCAGCATTTT.

The sample holds a few counts of this clone. The J gene is TRBJ1-1, the V gene TRBV6-1; D not certain. V was clipped by 5 bases and J by 7 bases, with 14 bases between them. This CDR3 contains 13 residues. The V gene's germline CDR1 is MNHNS and CDR2 SASEGT. This CDR3 reads CASSQTTFFEAFF. The DNA of the CDR3 is TGTGCCAGCAGTCAAACGACATTTTTTGAAGCTTTCTTT.

The gene calls are TRBV6-1 and TRBJ2-7; maybe TRBD1 (6 bases). Germline values: CDR1 MNHNS, CDR2 SASEGT. V lost 3 bases and J 1 base, leaving 22 bases between the germline ends. This CDR3 has 18 residues. Here the CDR3 DNA reads TGTGCCAGCAGTGATTGGCGTCTAGGGGACACACGATCCTACGAGCAGTACTTC. Amino acid sequence: CASSDWRLGDTRSYEQYF.

J is TRBJ2-7 and V is TRBV7-2; 7 nucleotides line up with TRBD1. The length of the CDR3 is 15 residues. The V gene's germline CDR1 is SGHTA and CDR2 FQGNSA. After removal of 1 base from V and 1 base from J, the junction contained 4 bases not matched to a gene. In DNA, the CDR3 is TGTGCCAGCAGCTTAGGGCAGGGGGAATCCTACGAGCAGTACTTC. As protein: CASSLGQGESYEQYF.

This clone has only a few counts. The chain employs TRBV2 and TRBJ1-5, with TRBD1 identical over 7 bases. The CDR3 extends over 15 amino acids. CDR1 and CDR2 from the germline V gene are SNHLY and FYNNEI. Trimming took 6 bases from V and 4 from J; bases not matched to a gene: 9. DNA of the CDR3: TGTGCCAGCAGCAGCGACAGGGAATGGAATCAGCCCCAGCATTTT. It translates to CASSSDREWNQPQHF.

The chain employs TRBV7-9 and TRBJ2-5; 8 nucleotides match TRBD2. CDR3 size: 15 residues. Trimming took 3 bases from V and 2 from J; bases not matched to a gene: 5. Per the germline V gene, CDR1 is SEHNR and CDR2 is FQNEAQ (reference sequence). The CDR3 spells CASSLGGGRQETQYF. CDR3 sequence (DNA): TGTGCCAGCAGCTTGGGCGGGGGGCGTCAAGAGACCCAGTACTTC.

The rearrangement links TRBV4-1 to TRBJ2-7, with D hard to call. With 0 bases removed from V and 0 bases from J, the gap between germline ends came to 9 bases. The CDR3 is 15 amino acids. Germline V CDR1 and CDR2: MGHRA, YSYEKL. CDR3 in amino acids: CASSQEGGGSYEQYF. DNA for the CDR3: TGCGCCAGCAGCCAAGAAGGCGGCGGCTCCTACGAGCAGTACTTC.

There are a few counts of this clone. The genes are TRBV5-6 and TRBJ1-1; 7 nucleotides match TRBD1. V trimming: 1 base; J trimming: 0 bases; junction bases outside the gene matches: 9. Germline CDR1 reads SGHDT; CDR2 reads YYEEEE. There are 17 residues in the CDR3. CDR3 amino acids: CASSLRQGSLVNTEAFF. DNA of the CDR3: TGTGCCAGCAGCTTGAGACAGGGATCCCTTGTGAACACTGAAGCTTTCTTT.

This chain links TRBV6-5 with TRBJ1-2, with 7 bases that match TRBD1. Germline trimming cut 4 bases from V and 7 bases from J; bases unmatched to any gene: 12. This CDR3 is 15 amino acids long. The germline CDR1 and CDR2 sequences are MNHEY and SVGAGI. CDR3 nucleotides: TGTGCCAGCAGTTTGACAGGGTTCAAACCGGCTGGCTACACCTTC. Its protein is CASSLTGFKPAGYTF.

V gene TRBV6-1 combines with J gene TRBJ2-5, with 10 bases identical to TRBD2. Looked up from germline, CDR1 is MNHNS and CDR2 is SASEGT. The CDR3 spans 18 residues. Germline trimming cut 1 base from V and 6 bases from J; bases unmatched to any gene: 14. DNA of the CDR3: TGTGCCAGCAGTGAAGGAGGGGGTAGCGGGGGGCCTGGGAAGACCCAGTACTTC. Translating it yields CASSEGGGSGGPGKTQYF.

In its sample, this clone was seen a few times. The CDR3 is CASSWGGQDSGNTIYF. The CDR3 DNA is TGCGCCAGCAGCTGGGGGGGACAGGACTCTGGAAACACCATATATTTT. The chain employs TRBV5-1 and TRBJ1-3, with TRBD1 identical over 8 bases. CDR1 and CDR2 from the germline V gene are SGHRS and YFSETQ. The ends lost 3 bases at V and 0 bases at J; junction bases unmatched: 5. CDR3 length: 16 residues.

This chain connects TRBV12-5 to TRBJ2-5, with TRBD2 matching over 9 bases. V shed 3 bases and J 2 bases; nucleotides not matched to a gene: 13. CDR3 length: 18 residues. The germline CDR1 and CDR2 sequences are LGHNT and FRNRAP. The CDR3 region is CASGFGGSGGPGQETQYF. The CDR3 bases are TGTGCTAGTGGTTTCGGGGGTAGCGGGGGCCCGGGACAAGAGACCCAGTACTTC. The full variable domain, its missing parts supplied by reference TRBV12-5 and TRBJ2-5, is DARVTQTPRHKVTEMGQEVTMRCQPILGHNTVFWYRQTMMQGLELLAYFRNRAPLDDSGMPKDRFSAEMPDATLATLKIQPSEPRDSAVYFCASGFGGSGGPGQETQYFGPGTRLLVL.

V gene TRBV7-9 combines with J gene TRBJ1-4; maybe TRBD1 (6 bases). The germline V gene encodes CDR1 SEHNR and CDR2 FQNEAQ (reference sequence). The CDR3 contains 15 residues. V was cut by 0 bases and J by 3 bases, with 8 bases left in between. CDR3 coding DNA: TGTGCCAGCAGCTTAGCGACAGGCCCTAATGAAAAACTGTTTTTT. This codes for CASSLATGPNEKLFF.

This rearrangement joins TRBV19 to TRBJ2-1; 9 bases align to TRBD1. The CDR3 is 14 residues long. V lost 6 bases, J lost 6 bases, and 6 bases stayed unmatched. Germline V lookup: CDR1 LNHDA, CDR2 SQIVND (reference sequence). CDR3: CASSPGTGSNEQFF. The DNA for the CDR3 is TGTGCCAGTAGCCCCGGGACAGGGAGCAATGAGCAGTTCTTC.

J is TRBJ2-1 and V is TRBV28; D not certain. Germline loops: CDR1 MDHEN, CDR2 SYDVKM. This CDR3 spans 15 amino acids. V was shortened by 4 bases and J by 1 base, with 11 bases between the two germline ends. The DNA for the CDR3 is TGTGCCAGCAGTTGGTCGGCGGTTTCCTACAATGAGCAGTTCTTC. Amino acids: CASSWSAVSYNEQFF.